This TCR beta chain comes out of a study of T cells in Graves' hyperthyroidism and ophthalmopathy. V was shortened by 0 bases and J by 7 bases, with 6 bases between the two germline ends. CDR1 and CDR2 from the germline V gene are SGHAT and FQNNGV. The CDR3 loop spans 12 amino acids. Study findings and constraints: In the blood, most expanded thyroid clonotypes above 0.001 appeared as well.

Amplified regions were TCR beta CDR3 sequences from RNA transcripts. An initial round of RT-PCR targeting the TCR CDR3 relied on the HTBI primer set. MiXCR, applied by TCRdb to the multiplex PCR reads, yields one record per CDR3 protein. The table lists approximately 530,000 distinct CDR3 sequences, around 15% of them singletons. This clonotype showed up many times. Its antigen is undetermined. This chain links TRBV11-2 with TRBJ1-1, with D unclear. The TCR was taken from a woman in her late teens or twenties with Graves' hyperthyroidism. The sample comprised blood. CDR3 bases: TGTGCCAGCAGCTTAGAGGGCAGTGAAGCTTTCTTT. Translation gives CASSLEGSEAFF.